Following are 28 T cell receptor beta chains from one sample sequenced in a study of identical twins. In TCRdb, the 5' RACE reads were re-called with MiXCR into one record per CDR3 protein. The data contain 1.5 million to 2 million distinct CDR3 sequences, around 33% of them singletons. What was sequenced was cord blood. These receptors came from a newborn girl in good health.

This clonotype was seen at least ten times. This chain connects TRBV12-3 or TRBV12-4 to TRBJ2-5; 8 bases fit TRBD2. The V segment lost 6 bases and the J segment 11 bases; nucleotides outside the gene matches: 5. This CDR3 region has 11 residues. The CDR3: CASSLLAEQYF. The CDR3 coding sequence is TGTGCCAGCAGCCTACTAGCGGAGCAGTACTTC.

The CDR3 region has the DNA TGTGCCAGCAGCTGGACAGGTCGGAGCTCCTACGAGCAGTACTTC. Translated: CASSWTGRSSYEQYF. The chain carries TRBV13 and TRBJ2-7; TRBD1 agrees at 7 bases. Trimming at V came to 4 bases and at J to 0 bases, leaving 6 bases not matched to a gene. This CDR3 contains 15 residues. Germline V gene data show CDR1 as PRHDT and CDR2 as FYEKMQ (reference sequence).

V and J are TRBV6-1 and TRBJ1-1; D is possibly TRBD1 (5 bases). The CDR3 runs 15 residues. CDR1 is MNHNS, CDR2 SASEGT, per germline. Trimming left V 4 bases short and J 2 bases short, with 14 bases between. CDR3 in amino acids: CASSAWGGINTEAFF. The CDR3 region has the DNA TGTGCCAGCAGTGCTTGGGGGGGGATCAACACTGAAGCTTTCTTT.

The table lists this clonotype with a few counts. The rearrangement joins TRBV12-3 or TRBV12-4 to TRBJ2-3; D is ambiguous. This CDR3 contains 13 residues. V gave up 6 bases and J gave up 8 bases, with 15 bases separating them. Here the CDR3 DNA reads TGTGCCAGCAGAATCGGCAGTCACGCTACGCAGTATTTT. Amino acids: CASRIGSHATQYF.

This clonotype has more than one count but fewer than ten. The J gene is TRBJ1-5, the V gene TRBV20-1; D gene uncertain. Germline-derived CDR1 and CDR2 are DFQATT and SNEGSKA (reference sequence). The V end lost 3 bases, the J end lost 0 bases, and 12 bases lay between the germline ends. CDR3 length: 15 amino acids. DNA for the CDR3: TGCAGTGCTAGGACGGGGAGCAATAGCAATCAGCCCCAGCATTTT. This sequence encodes CSARTGSNSNQPQHF.

The CDR3 spells CSAQFGGSHEQYF. The DNA for the CDR3 is TGCAGTGCGCAGTTCGGCGGATCCCACGAGCAGTACTTC. This chain uses TRBV20-1 with TRBJ2-7; D is uncertain. CDR1 and CDR2 (germline): DFQATT, SNEGSKA (reference sequence). This CDR3 has 13 amino acids. Deletions cut 6 bases from V and 5 bases from J, with 17 bases between.

In this sample, this clonotype turned up a few times. The CDR3 loop is CSARRTADNSPLHF. For the CDR3, the DNA is TGCAGTGCTAGACGGACAGCAGATAATTCACCCCTCCACTTT. The chain links TRBV20-1 to TRBJ1-6; D is perhaps TRBD1 (6 bases). Germline V CDR1 and CDR2: DFQATT, SNEGSKA (reference sequence). Trimming took off 2 bases at V and 5 bases at J, with 10 bases between the two ends. There are 14 residues in the CDR3.

In this sample, this clonotype turned up a few times. CDR3 nucleotides: TGTGCCAGCAGCCTGTCCCGGGACAGGTATGAAGCTTTCTTT. Translation: CASSLSRDRYEAFF. The chain employs TRBV5-4 and TRBJ1-1, with TRBD1 identical over 8 bases. The CDR3 consists of 14 residues. Germline V lookup: CDR1 SGHNT, CDR2 YYREEE (reference sequence). The V segment lost 4 bases and the J segment 7 bases; nucleotides outside the gene matches: 9.

The chain recombines TRBV10-3 with TRBJ2-3; 9 bases agree with TRBD2. There are 15 residues in the CDR3. Germline CDR1 and CDR2: ENHRY and SYGVKD. The V gene end was trimmed by 8 bases and the J gene end by 5 bases; junction bases not matched to a gene: 11. CDR3 in amino acids: CAISWGGRAGDTQYF. In DNA form, the CDR3 reads TGTGCCATCTCCTGGGGCGGGAGGGCTGGAGATACGCAGTATTTT.

The CDR3 region has the DNA TGTGCCAGCAGTACAGGATCAGGTCAGCCCCAGCATTTT. This gives the protein CASSTGSGQPQHF. The gene calls are TRBV25-1 and TRBJ1-5; possibly TRBD1 for D (5 bases). CDR3 length: 13 amino acids. Germline CDR1 and CDR2: MGHDK and SYGVNS. The germline V and J ends were trimmed by 5 bases and 6 bases, with 11 bases remaining between them.

The chain couples TRBV19 to TRBJ2-4; 8 bases agree with TRBD2. TRBJ2-7 matches the DNA end more closely, so the J call is doubtful. The germline V gene has CDR1 LNHDA and CDR2 SQIVND (reference sequence). CDR3 length: 14 residues. DNA of the CDR3: TGTGCCAGTAAGCGAGCGGGAGCCTCCTACGAGCAGTACTTC. Encoded protein: CASKRAGASYEQYF.

The table lists this clonotype with a few counts. The CDR3 here is CASSIPGTGGEKLFF. CDR3 coding DNA: TGTGCCAGCAGTATACCCGGGACAGGGGGCGAAAAACTGTTTTTT. The V call is TRBV7-8, the J call TRBJ1-4; 12 nucleotides line up with TRBD1. The V gene end was trimmed by 6 bases and the J gene end by 8 bases; junction bases not matched to a gene: 7. This CDR3 spans 15 amino acids. Germline V CDR1 and CDR2: SGHVS, FQNEAQ.

This clonotype was observed many times. CDR3 nucleotides: TGCGCCAGCAGCTTGGAGCAGGGAACCTATGGCTACACCTTC. Its protein is CASSLEQGTYGYTF. The chain combines TRBV5-1 with TRBJ1-2; perhaps TRBD1 as D (5 bases). The CDR3 consists of 14 residues. The V and J ends lost 0 bases and 4 bases respectively, with 10 bases between them. Looked up from germline, CDR1 is SGHRS and CDR2 is YFSETQ. Full variable domain (outside the CDR3, taken from reference TRBV5-1 and TRBJ1-2): KAGVTQTPRYLIKTRGQQVTLSCSPISGHRSVSWYQQTPGQGLQFLFEYFSETQRNKGNFPGRFSGRQFSNSRSEMNVSTLELGDSALYLCASSLEQGTYGYTFGSGTRLTVV.

This chain joins TRBV20-1 and TRBJ2-1; TRBD2 aligns across 8 bases. Per the germline V gene, CDR1 is DFQATT and CDR2 is SNEGSKA (reference sequence). There are 12 residues in the CDR3. V was clipped by 6 bases and J by 12 bases; unmatched bases: 10. CDR3 nucleotides: TGCAGTGCCCGAGAGGCGGGGGGAGGGCAGTTCTTC. This encodes CSAREAGGGQFF.

As to this clonotype: A read error may be the cause here, since a much bigger clone is one base away. The V call is TRBV12-3 or TRBV12-4, the J call TRBJ2-3; no clear D. The V end lost 7 bases, the J end lost 2 bases, and 10 bases lay between the germline ends. CDR3 length: 13 residues. The CDR3 DNA sequence: TGTGCCAGCACCGTCCTGACCACAGATACGCAGTATTTT. Encoded protein: CASTVLTTDTQYF.

With respect to this clonotype: The junction departs from the called germline gene at one end, perhaps through a read error. The chain combines TRBV3-1 with TRBJ1-2; TRBD1 matches 8 bases. CDR3 length: 14 residues. Germline CDR1 LGHDT, CDR2 YNNKEL (reference sequence). DNA of the CDR3: TGTGCCAACAGCAAGGCTCGGACAGGGTATGGCTACACCTTC. This codes for CANSKARTGYGYTF.

This clonotype was counted many times. One end of the junction fails to match germline, which may point to a read error. The chain couples TRBV5-1 to TRBJ2-1; D is perhaps TRBD1 or TRBD2 (5 bases each). Germline CDR1 and CDR2: SGHRS and YFSETQ. The CDR3 has 14 amino acids. CDR3 amino acids: CASSPGPSYNEQFF. Written as DNA, the CDR3 is TGTGCCAGCAGTCCGGGACCATCCTACAATGAGCAGTTCTTC.

The J gene is TRBJ1-1, the V gene TRBV7-9; D gene unclear. Germline V gene sequence: CDR1 SEHNR, CDR2 FQNEAQ (reference sequence). The CDR3 extends over 13 amino acids. Deletions cut 2 bases from V and 3 bases from J, with 7 bases between. The CDR3 reads CASSLTSDTEAFF. The CDR3 DNA reads as TGTGCCAGCAGCTTAACTTCAGACACTGAAGCTTTCTTT.

The sample holds many counts of this clonotype. This chain links TRBV20-1 with TRBJ2-5, with a tentative D call TRBD2 (5 bases). The ends were cut back, 0 bases at V and 2 bases at J, with 10 bases in the middle. This CDR3 is 14 amino acids long. CDR1 is DFQATT and CDR2 is SNEGSKA in the germline V gene (reference sequence). The CDR3 sequence is CSARDRAGQETQYF. Written as DNA, the CDR3 is TGCAGTGCTAGAGATAGGGCGGGTCAAGAGACCCAGTACTTC.

This clonotype was found a few times. The rearrangement links TRBV6-2 or TRBV6-3 to TRBJ2-7; D is unclear. The germline V gene has CDR1 MNHEY and CDR2 SVGEGT. V was trimmed by 6 bases and J by 5 bases, leaving 26 bases between them. The CDR3 sequence is 17 residues long. CDR3 DNA: TGTGCCAGCAGCCTTAGTGCGAGATCACGGCCCTTTGACGAGCAGTACTTC. This sequence encodes CASSLSARSRPFDEQYF.

The chain links TRBV10-2 to TRBJ1-1; D unresolved. Germline lookup yields CDR1 WSHSY and CDR2 SAAADI. The CDR3 covers 14 residues. Deletions cut 2 bases from V and 1 base from J, with 8 bases between. CDR3 DNA sequence: TGCGCCAGCAGTGAGATGAGACGGAACACTGAAGCTTTCTTT. Encoded protein: CASSEMRRNTEAFF.

There are a few counts of this clonotype. This chain uses TRBV4-2 with TRBJ2-3; 10 nucleotides line up with TRBD2. From germline, CDR1 is LGHNA and CDR2 YNFKEQ. V lost 1 base and J lost 8; bases outside the gene matches: 3. The CDR3 totals 14 residues. CDR3 region: CASSQGTSGPTQYF. The CDR3 bases are TGTGCCAGCAGCCAAGGGACTAGCGGACCTACGCAGTATTTT.

This chain uses TRBV7-2 with TRBJ2-7, with 8 bases fitting TRBD2. V was clipped by 5 bases and J by 4 bases; unmatched bases: 4. This CDR3 contains 13 residues. From germline, CDR1 is SGHTA and CDR2 FQGNSA. In DNA, the CDR3 is TGTGCCAGCAGCGGTAGCGGGGTATACGAGCAGTACTTC. Amino acid sequence: CASSGSGVYEQYF. Complete variable domain (other parts from reference TRBV7-2 and TRBJ2-7): GAGVSQSPSNKVTEKGKDVELRCDPISGHTALYWYRQSLGQGLEFLIYFQGNSAPDKSGLPSDRFSAERTGGSVSTLTIQRTQQEDSAVYLCASSGSGVYEQYFGPGTRLTVT.

This clonotype showed up just a few times. V usage is TRBV24-1 and J usage is TRBJ2-1; either TRBD1 or TRBD2 may supply D (6 bases each). This CDR3 is built from 14 residues. Germline assignment: CDR1 KGHDR and CDR2 SFDVKD. V was shortened by 2 bases and J by 6 bases, with 10 bases between the two germline ends. The CDR3 here is CATSDYREVNEQFF. CDR3 DNA sequence: TGTGCCACCAGTGATTACAGGGAGGTCAATGAGCAGTTCTTC.

V gene TRBV12-3 or TRBV12-4 combines with J gene TRBJ2-1, with D tentatively TRBD2 (6 bases). V was clipped by 3 bases and J by 8 bases, with 20 bases between them. The CDR3 covers 16 residues. The CDR3 nucleotides read TGTGCCAGCAGTTTGGAGCTTGGGACTGGGTGGGATGAGCAGTTCTTC. Its protein product is CASSLELGTGWDEQFF.

This clonotype was seen only once. V usage is TRBV7-8 and J usage is TRBJ1-1, with D perhaps TRBD1 (6 bases). Per the germline V gene, CDR1 is SGHVS and CDR2 is FQNEAQ. Between the trimmed V and J ends, which lost 5 bases and 5 bases, there was a span of 18 bases. This CDR3 comprises 15 residues. The CDR3 DNA reads TGTGCCAGCAGCCTGTTCTGGGGGGCAGGGACTGAAGCTTTCTTT. Its translation is CASSLFWGAGTEAFF.

The V call is TRBV20-1, the J call TRBJ2-7; possibly TRBD1 for D (5 bases). The CDR3 sequence is 14 residues long. V lost 0 bases and J 5 bases, leaving 14 bases between the germline ends. CDR1 and CDR2 (germline): DFQATT, SNEGSKA (reference sequence). The CDR3 region is CSARDRQPFDEQYF. In DNA form, the CDR3 reads TGCAGTGCTAGAGATCGACAGCCTTTTGACGAGCAGTACTTC.

This clonotype appeared a few times. The gene calls are TRBV9 and TRBJ2-7; perhaps TRBD2 as D (6 bases). The ends were cut back, 1 base at V and 2 bases at J, with 16 bases in the middle. Germline V gene sequence: CDR1 SGDLS, CDR2 YYNGEE. CDR3 length: 16 residues. The CDR3 sequence: CASSVYPAGLTYEQYF. CDR3 DNA sequence: TGTGCCAGCAGCGTATACCCCGCGGGGTTGACCTACGAGCAGTACTTC.